This TCR beta chain appears in the sequencing data of a study of response to subunit inactivated influenza vaccine. General study points: With each seasonal influenza vaccination, the authors suggested, few new T cells are recruited.

This clonotype was picked up a small number of times. Antigen unknown. One entry per CDR3 protein results from TCRdb running MiXCR on the RT-PCR reads. Among about 180,000 distinct CDR3 sequences listed, around 10% were seen once. This CDR3 comprises 14 residues. V was shortened by 6 bases and J by 1 base, with 12 bases between the two germline ends. Germline V gives CDR1 MNHNS, CDR2 SASEGT. This chain connects TRBV6-1 to TRBJ1-1, with a possible D match to TRBD1 (5 bases). The source material was CD8+ T cells sorted from PBMCs, sampled 23 to 25 months after vaccination. This TCR derives from a man between 50 and 70 years old who received an inactivated influenza vaccine. CDR3 loop: CASRPGTENTEAFF. The CDR3 DNA reads as TGTGCCAGCAGGCCCGGGACGGAGAACACTGAAGCTTTCTTT.